This TCR beta chain was captured in a study of blood T cell repertoires in COVID-19. Whole-study context: The analysed material was cDNA or gDNA that came from T cells, B-cell-depleted T cells, or PBMCs.

Study processing details: How many nucleated cells were present was estimated from reference gene primer amplification. Sequencing was performed with immunoSEQ multiplex PCR; in TCRdb, only in-frame clones are kept and a portion is missing. The D gene and trimming were derived from the DNA, and the V and J assignments and clone size from that table. Among 200,000 or so clones listed, around 80% were seen once. The junction had 3 bases not matched to a gene; V was cut back by 5 bases and J by 3 bases. Looked up from germline, CDR1 is LNHDA and CDR2 is SQIVND (reference sequence). CDR3 length: 14 residues.

Source material: peripheral blood. This chain connects TRBV19 to TRBJ2-7; TRBD2 aligns across 11 bases. The receptor comes from a human donor in a cohort sampled during active COVID-19. The CDR3 here is CASSQGLAVYEQYF. CDR3 nucleotide sequence: TGTGCCAGTAGTCAGGGACTAGCGGTCTACGAGCAGTACTTC.